These T cell receptor beta chains were read from a single sample in a study of relationships among human T cell subsets. One entry per CDR3 protein results from TCRdb running MiXCR on the multiplex PCR reads. The data contain fewer than 15,000 distinct CDR3 sequences, roughly two thirds of them singletons. Sequencing used CD4+ Th1 cells sorted from blood. These receptors all stem from a man in his forties in good health. Both conserved end residues are part of each CDR3. The D gene is left open where the match is weak. Clone size is given for some rows only: seen once, a few or many times, or a class if the clone is expanded.

clone_size: medium-sized
d_call: NA
v_call: TRBV14
j_call: TRBJ2-6
cdr3_nt: TGTGCCAGCAGCCAAGCGGTTTTCTCTGGGGCCAACGTCCTGACTTTC
cdr3_aa: CASSQAVFSGANVLTF

clone_size: few
d_call: NA
v_call: TRBV5-1
j_call: TRBJ1-2
cdr3_nt: TGCGCCAGCAGCCCGGGACCACAGGGAGGAGTTGGTGGCTACACCTTC
cdr3_aa: CASSPGPQGGVGGYTF

clone_size: NA
d_call: TRBD1
v_call: TRBV4-2
j_call: TRBJ1-2
cdr3_nt: TGTGCCAGCAGCCAAGGGACAGGCTATGGCTACACCTTC
cdr3_aa: CASSQGTGYGYTF

clone_size: NA
d_call: NA
v_call: TRBV11-2
j_call: TRBJ2-5
cdr3_nt: TGTGCCAGCAGCACTGGACAATTACAAGAGACCCAGTACTTC
cdr3_aa: CASSTGQLQETQYF

clone_size: NA
d_call: NA
v_call: TRBV5-1
j_call: TRBJ1-2
cdr3_nt: TGCGCCAGCAGCTTGCAGTCCGACTATGGCTACACCTTC
cdr3_aa: CASSLQSDYGYTF

clone_size: NA
d_call: TRBD1
v_call: TRBV6-1
j_call: TRBJ1-2
cdr3_nt: TGTGCCAGCAGTGGGGACAGGGAAGGGCGTAACTATGGCTACACCTTC
cdr3_aa: CASSGDREGRNYGYTF

clone_size: NA
d_call: TRBD2
v_call: TRBV11-2
j_call: TRBJ2-1
cdr3_nt: TGTGCCAGCAGCTTAGATAGAACTAGCGGGGAATTCTTC
cdr3_aa: CASSLDRTSGEFF

clone_size: NA
d_call: NA
v_call: TRBV6-5
j_call: TRBJ2-7
cdr3_nt: TGTGCCAGCAGTTACCCCCAGACAGGGCCCGGGGGCGAGCAGTACTTC
cdr3_aa: CASSYPQTGPGGEQYF

clone_size: NA
d_call: NA
v_call: TRBV20-1
j_call: TRBJ2-3
cdr3_nt: TGCAGTGCTACCCTGCGGCAGGGAAACACAGATACGCAGTATTTT
cdr3_aa: CSATLRQGNTDTQYF

clone_size: few
d_call: TRBD1
v_call: TRBV10-3
j_call: TRBJ1-2
cdr3_nt: TGTGCCATCCAGAGACAGGGGGGAAGCTATGGCTACACCTTC
cdr3_aa: CAIQRQGGSYGYTF

clone_size: NA
d_call: NA
v_call: TRBV11-2
j_call: TRBJ2-7
cdr3_nt: TGTGCCAGCAGCTTAGATCGAGGGGCAGGAGAATGGTACGAGCAGTACTTC
cdr3_aa: CASSLDRGAGEWYEQYF

clone_size: few
d_call: TRBD1
v_call: TRBV28
j_call: TRBJ1-5
cdr3_nt: TGTGCCAGCAGTTCCGGGACAGGGGTGAGGGGCAATCAGCCCCAGCATTTT
cdr3_aa: CASSSGTGVRGNQPQHF

clone_size: few
d_call: NA
v_call: TRBV7-8
j_call: TRBJ2-7
cdr3_nt: TGTGCCAGCAGCTTAGGGGGGAATAGCGTTTGGGACGAGCAGTACTTC
cdr3_aa: CASSLGGNSVWDEQYF

clone_size: NA
d_call: NA
v_call: TRBV30
j_call: TRBJ1-2
cdr3_nt: TGTGCCTGGAGTGTACAAACGGGGGATGGCTACACCTTC
cdr3_aa: CAWSVQTGDGYTF

clone_size: NA
d_call: NA
v_call: TRBV5-1
j_call: TRBJ1-1
cdr3_nt: TGCGCCAGCAGCTTGGCCGATATGAACACTGAAGCTTTCTTT
cdr3_aa: CASSLADMNTEAFF

clone_size: NA
d_call: NA
v_call: TRBV18
j_call: TRBJ1-1
cdr3_nt: TGTGCCAGCTCAATAGGGGTGATGACTGAAGCTTTCTTT
cdr3_aa: CASSIGVMTEAFF

clone_size: few
d_call: TRBD1
v_call: TRBV14
j_call: TRBJ1-2
cdr3_nt: TGTGCCAGCAGCCTTCGACAGGGTCGAGGCTACACCTTC
cdr3_aa: CASSLRQGRGYTF

clone_size: NA
d_call: NA
v_call: TRBV12-3/TRBV12-4
j_call: TRBJ1-6
cdr3_nt: TGTGCCAGCCGTTATGCGGGCACCTATAATTCACCCCTCCACTTT
cdr3_aa: CASRYAGTYNSPLHF

clone_size: NA
d_call: NA
v_call: TRBV6-5
j_call: TRBJ1-3
cdr3_nt: TGTGCCAGCAGTTACTCTAAGGAGCACTTCTCGCCTGCGCCCTCCGGAAACACCATATATTTT
cdr3_aa: CASSYSKEHFSPAPSGNTIYF

clone_size: NA
d_call: TRBD1
v_call: TRBV10-2
j_call: TRBJ2-2
cdr3_nt: TGCGCCAGCAAAGACTACAGGGGCCGGGCGAACACCGGGGAGCTGTTTTTT
cdr3_aa: CASKDYRGRANTGELFF

clone_size: once
d_call: TRBD1
v_call: TRBV4-1
j_call: TRBJ1-6
cdr3_nt: TGCGCCAGCAGCCAAGGGGGGACAGGGGTTAATTCACCCCTCCACTTT
cdr3_aa: CASSQGGTGVNSPLHF

clone_size: NA
d_call: TRBD1
v_call: TRBV5-1
j_call: TRBJ1-1
cdr3_nt: TGCGCCAGCAGCCCGGTAGGACAGGGTACCGGCACTGAAGCTTTCTTT
cdr3_aa: CASSPVGQGTGTEAFF

clone_size: NA
d_call: NA
v_call: TRBV11-2
j_call: TRBJ2-1
cdr3_nt: TGTGCCAGCAGCTCCCGCGCGGGGCGCCCCTACAATGAGCAGTTCTTC
cdr3_aa: CASSSRAGRPYNEQFF

clone_size: NA
d_call: NA
v_call: TRBV11-2
j_call: TRBJ2-5
cdr3_nt: TGTGCCAGCAGCCAAGACGGGGAGACCCAGTACTTC
cdr3_aa: CASSQDGETQYF